One and the same sample provided the 2 T cell receptor beta chains below, sequenced in a study of T cell repertoires in cytomegalovirus infection. A single record per CDR3 protein comes from TCRdb applying MiXCR to the reads. The repertoire includes approximately 200,000 distinct CDR3 sequences, roughly 27% of them detected once, and 30% to 40% sits in the top ten. The sequencing sample was made of PBMCs. These receptors all come from a human donor in good health (CMV status not recorded). Some clones in this sample may be carry-over from other donors' samples.

A few counts support this clonotype. V gene TRBV29-1 combines with J gene TRBJ1-1; 10 bases fit TRBD1. Germline V gives CDR1 SQVTM, CDR2 ANQGSEA. The CDR3 runs 14 residues. V lost 4 bases to trimming and J lost 0 bases; unmatched junction nucleotides: 2. CDR3 sequence reads: CSVGDRGLNTEAFF. DNA for the CDR3: TGCAGCGTTGGCGACAGGGGGCTGAACACTGAAGCTTTCTTT.

The V and J genes are TRBV5-1 and TRBJ1-4; D unclear. CDR1 and CDR2 from the germline V gene are SGHRS and YFSETQ. Trimming cost V 3 bases and J 8 bases, with 11 bases left between them. CDR3 length: 13 amino acids. The CDR3 here is CASSSSEGEKLFF. For the CDR3, the DNA is TGCGCCAGCAGCTCGTCAGAAGGAGAAAAACTGTTTTTT.